The rows below give T cell receptor beta chains drawn from one sample of a study of shared clonotypes between healthy human individuals. Here immunoSEQ multiplex PCR was the method, and the copy in TCRdb shows in-frame clones only, minus some. This table holds hundreds of thousands of clones, around 96% found once. What was sequenced was memory CD8+ T cells sorted from blood. All receptors come from a man in his thirties or forties in good health. The CDR3 runs from the conserved cysteine through the conserved F or W. The order of the fields is J gene, D gene, V gene, clone size, CDR3 DNA, CDR3 protein. The D gene is left open where the match is weak. Clone size appears in some rows only: once, few, many, or a class for an expanded clone.

>TRBJ2-3|-|TRBV5-5|-
TGTGCCAGCAGTCACGACCTAGAGGATACGCAGTATTTT
CASSHDLEDTQYF
>TRBJ1-1|-|TRBV11-2|-
TGTGCCAGCAGTCGAGGGGTGAACACTGAAGCTTTCTTT
CASSRGVNTEAFF
>TRBJ1-1|-|TRBV30|-
TGTGCCTGGAGGGGGGGGTGGCGGATGAACACTGAAGCTTTCTTT
CAWRGGWRMNTEAFF
>TRBJ2-1|TRBD1|TRBV11-2|once
TGTGCCAGCAGCGTACCGGGACAGGGGGAGGTGGATGAGCAGTTCTTC
CASSVPGQGEVDEQFF
>TRBJ2-1|-|TRBV4-2|-
TGTGCCAGCAGCCAAGTAGATGAGCAGTTCTTC
CASSQVDEQFF
>TRBJ2-7|-|TRBV4-1|-
TGCGCCAGCAGCCAAGAAGCAGGGTACAGTCTTCCTTCTGCCGGGCAGTACTTC
CASSQEAGYSLPSAGQYF
>TRBJ1-2|-|TRBV30|-
TGTGCCTGGAGTCTGGGGAAGGGAGGTGGCTACACCTTC
CAWSLGKGGGYTF
>TRBJ2-2|-|TRBV6-5|-
TGTGCCAGCAGTTACTCATCTGGGTCCTACACCGGGGAGCTGTTTTTT
CASSYSSGSYTGELFF
>TRBJ1-5|-|TRBV5-1|once
TGCGCCAGCAGCCTCGGAGAGTTCAATCAGCCCCAGCATTTT
CASSLGEFNQPQHF
>TRBJ1-5|TRBD1|TRBV28|-
TGTGCCAGCAGAGCCGGGACAGGGGACTATAGCAATCAGCCCCAGCATTTT
CASRAGTGDYSNQPQHF
>TRBJ2-1|-|TRBV6-1|-
TGTGCCAGCAAGGGGACCTACAATGAGCAGTTCTTC
CASKGTYNEQFF
>TRBJ1-2|-|TRBV28|-
TGTGCCAGCAGTTCACAAAACGGGGGCGGCTACACCTTC
CASSSQNGGGYTF
>TRBJ2-3|-|TRBV5-1|-
TGCGCCAGCAGCTTGGGGGCTAGCGCTGGGGATACGCAGTATTTT
CASSLGASAGDTQYF
>TRBJ2-6|-|TRBV28|-
TGTGCCACCCAAGACCCGCGGGGAGGGGCCAACGTCCTGACTTTC
CATQDPRGGANVLTF
>TRBJ2-1|TRBD2|TRBV15|-
TGTGCCACCAGCACAACGGGAGGGCCATCCTACAATGAGCAGTTCTTC
CATSTTGGPSYNEQFF
>TRBJ1-2|-|TRBV5-4|-
TGTGCCAGCAGCTTGGCCAGGAATAACTATGGCTACACCTTC
CASSLARNNYGYTF
>TRBJ1-6|-|TRBV7-9|once
TGTGCCAGCAGCTTACGGGCGAACTATAATTCACCCCTCCACTTT
CASSLRANYNSPLHF
>TRBJ2-3|-|TRBV7-9|-
TGTGCCAGCAGCGTTACAGATACGCAGTATTTT
CASSVTDTQYF
>TRBJ1-2|TRBD1|TRBV4-2|few
TGTGCCACCAGAGGACAGGGGCTTGGGTATGGCTACACCTTC
CATRGQGLGYGYTF
>TRBJ2-1|-|TRBV5-1|once
TGCGCCAGCAGCTTGTTCCTAGCGTACAATGAGCAGTTCTTC
CASSLFLAYNEQFF
>TRBJ2-7|TRBD2|TRBV28|-
TGTGCCAGCAGTTTCGGGGGAGGGTTATACGAGCAGTACTTC
CASSFGGGLYEQYF
>TRBJ2-3|TRBD1|TRBV2|-
TGTGCCAGCATCCGGGACAGGGAGTATTTT
CASIRDREYF
>TRBJ2-2|-|TRBV27|once
TGTGCCAGCAGTTCCCTCTCGAGGACAGCGTTCGCGAACACCGGGGAGCTGTTTTTT
CASSSLSRTAFANTGELFF
>TRBJ2-1|TRBD2|TRBV6-6|-
TGTGCCAGCAGTTACTGGGCGGGAGGCGGAGGCAATGAGCAGTTCTTC
CASSYWAGGGGNEQFF
>TRBJ1-4|-|TRBV6-1|-
TGTGCCAGCAATACCGCGGGGGGCCAGGAAAAACTGTTTTTT
CASNTAGGQEKLFF
>TRBJ2-1|-|TRBV14|-
TGTGCCAGCAGCCGAGGACGGGGCTCCTACAATGAGCAGTTCTTC
CASSRGRGSYNEQFF
>TRBJ2-7|-|TRBV20-1|once
TGCAGTACTAGAGTCCTCAGCGAGCAGTACTTC
CSTRVLSEQYF
>TRBJ1-5|-|TRBV19|few
TGTGCCAGTAGTATCAGCTCCTATGGCAATCAGCCCCAGCATTTT
CASSISSYGNQPQHF
>TRBJ2-1|-|TRBV7-9|-
TGTGCCAGCAGCTTAACCCTGTACAATGAGCAGTTCTTC
CASSLTLYNEQFF
>TRBJ2-1|-|TRBV12-2|once
TGTGCAAGTCGCTTAGCGAGCGGGAGCTCCTACAATGAGCAGTTCTTC
CASRLASGSSYNEQFF
>TRBJ2-7|-|TRBV10-3|-
TGTGCCTCGCGGACATCTGGATACGAGCAGTACTTC
CASRTSGYEQYF
>TRBJ1-2|TRBD1|TRBV5-8|-
TGTGCCAGCAGCTTGAGACTACAGGGGTCTTTAGGTGGCTACACCTTC
CASSLRLQGSLGGYTF
>TRBJ1-1|-|TRBV9|-
TGTGCCAGCAGCGTACGACAGGAGAACACTGAAGCTTTCTTT
CASSVRQENTEAFF
>TRBJ2-2|TRBD1|TRBV6-1|-
TGTGCCGGCCGGACAGGGTACGGGGAGCTGTTTTTT
CAGRTGYGELFF
>TRBJ1-6|-|TRBV2|-
TGTGCCACCTCCAAGGCTGAGAATTCACCCCTCCACTTT
CATSKAENSPLHF
>TRBJ2-7|-|TRBV7-2|-
TGTGCCAGCAGCTTATTAGCCTACGAGCAGTACTTC
CASSLLAYEQYF
>TRBJ1-2|-|TRBV7-6|once
TGTGCCAGCAGCTTAGAGATGGACAGTCCCTACACCTTC
CASSLEMDSPYTF
>TRBJ2-1|TRBD2|TRBV11-2|-
TGTGCCAGCAGCTTAACTAGCGGAGCCTACAATGAGCAGTTCTTC
CASSLTSGAYNEQFF